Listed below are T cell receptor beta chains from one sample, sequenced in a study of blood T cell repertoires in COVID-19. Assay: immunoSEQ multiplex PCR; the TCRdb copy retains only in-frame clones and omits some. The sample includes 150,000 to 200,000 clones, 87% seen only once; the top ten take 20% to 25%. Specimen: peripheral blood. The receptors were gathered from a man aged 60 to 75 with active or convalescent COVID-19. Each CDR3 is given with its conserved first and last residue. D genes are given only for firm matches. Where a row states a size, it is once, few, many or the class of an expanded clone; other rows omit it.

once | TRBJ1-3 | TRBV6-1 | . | TGTGCCAGCAGTGAAGCGAAGGGGTACTCTGGAAACACCATATATTTT | CASSEAKGYSGNTIYF
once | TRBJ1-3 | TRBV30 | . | TGTGCCTGGAGTGGGGGCAGGCTAAGCTCTGGAAACACCATATATTTT | CAWSGGRLSSGNTIYF
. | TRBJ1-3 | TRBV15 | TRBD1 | TGTGCCACCAGCAGAGACAGGGTTCTACAGGGGCAAATGTCTGGAAACACCATATATTTT | CATSRDRVLQGQMSGNTIYF
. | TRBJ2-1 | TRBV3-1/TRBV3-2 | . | TGTGCCAGCAGCCAAGTAGGGGCGAGGTACAATGAGCAGTTCTTC | CASSQVGARYNEQFF
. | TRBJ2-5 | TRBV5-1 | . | TGCGCCAGCAGCTTGGAAACAGGGCGAGAGACCCAGTACTTC | CASSLETGRETQYF
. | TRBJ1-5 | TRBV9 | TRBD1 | TGTGCCAGCAGCCCGGGGACAGGCCATCAGCCCCAGCATTTT | CASSPGTGHQPQHF
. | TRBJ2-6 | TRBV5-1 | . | TGCGCCAGCAGCTTGGCTAGGACTGGGGCCAACGTCCTGACTTTC | CASSLARTGANVLTF
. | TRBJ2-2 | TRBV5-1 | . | TGCGCCAGCAGCCCCCCCGGGGACACCGGGGAGCTGTTTTTT | CASSPPGDTGELFF
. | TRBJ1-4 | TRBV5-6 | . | TGTGCCAGCAGCCCACGTGAGGGTGAAAAACTGTTTTTT | CASSPREGEKLFF
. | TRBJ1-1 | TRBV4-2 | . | TGTGCCAGCAGCCAACCCGACAGTTACACTGAAGCTTTCTTT | CASSQPDSYTEAFF
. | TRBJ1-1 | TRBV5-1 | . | TGCGCCAGCAGCTGGGAATACGGGGAGGGGAACACTGAAGCTTTCTTT | CASSWEYGEGNTEAFF
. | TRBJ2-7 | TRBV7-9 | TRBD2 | TGTGCCAGCAGCTTAGCCAGCGGGGGGAGCAACGAGCAGTACTTC | CASSLASGGSNEQYF
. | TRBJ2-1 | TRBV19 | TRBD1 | TGTGCCAGTAGTATAGATATATCCGGGACAGGTAAACGGAATGAGCAGTTCTTC | CASSIDISGTGKRNEQFF
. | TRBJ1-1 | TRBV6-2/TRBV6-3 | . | TGTGCCAGCAGTCAGCGCGCTCGGAACACTGAAGCTTTCTTT | CASSQRARNTEAFF
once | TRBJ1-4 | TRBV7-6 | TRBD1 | TGTGCCAGCAGCCCGCAGGGGGCAACTAATGAAAAACTGTTTTTT | CASSPQGATNEKLFF